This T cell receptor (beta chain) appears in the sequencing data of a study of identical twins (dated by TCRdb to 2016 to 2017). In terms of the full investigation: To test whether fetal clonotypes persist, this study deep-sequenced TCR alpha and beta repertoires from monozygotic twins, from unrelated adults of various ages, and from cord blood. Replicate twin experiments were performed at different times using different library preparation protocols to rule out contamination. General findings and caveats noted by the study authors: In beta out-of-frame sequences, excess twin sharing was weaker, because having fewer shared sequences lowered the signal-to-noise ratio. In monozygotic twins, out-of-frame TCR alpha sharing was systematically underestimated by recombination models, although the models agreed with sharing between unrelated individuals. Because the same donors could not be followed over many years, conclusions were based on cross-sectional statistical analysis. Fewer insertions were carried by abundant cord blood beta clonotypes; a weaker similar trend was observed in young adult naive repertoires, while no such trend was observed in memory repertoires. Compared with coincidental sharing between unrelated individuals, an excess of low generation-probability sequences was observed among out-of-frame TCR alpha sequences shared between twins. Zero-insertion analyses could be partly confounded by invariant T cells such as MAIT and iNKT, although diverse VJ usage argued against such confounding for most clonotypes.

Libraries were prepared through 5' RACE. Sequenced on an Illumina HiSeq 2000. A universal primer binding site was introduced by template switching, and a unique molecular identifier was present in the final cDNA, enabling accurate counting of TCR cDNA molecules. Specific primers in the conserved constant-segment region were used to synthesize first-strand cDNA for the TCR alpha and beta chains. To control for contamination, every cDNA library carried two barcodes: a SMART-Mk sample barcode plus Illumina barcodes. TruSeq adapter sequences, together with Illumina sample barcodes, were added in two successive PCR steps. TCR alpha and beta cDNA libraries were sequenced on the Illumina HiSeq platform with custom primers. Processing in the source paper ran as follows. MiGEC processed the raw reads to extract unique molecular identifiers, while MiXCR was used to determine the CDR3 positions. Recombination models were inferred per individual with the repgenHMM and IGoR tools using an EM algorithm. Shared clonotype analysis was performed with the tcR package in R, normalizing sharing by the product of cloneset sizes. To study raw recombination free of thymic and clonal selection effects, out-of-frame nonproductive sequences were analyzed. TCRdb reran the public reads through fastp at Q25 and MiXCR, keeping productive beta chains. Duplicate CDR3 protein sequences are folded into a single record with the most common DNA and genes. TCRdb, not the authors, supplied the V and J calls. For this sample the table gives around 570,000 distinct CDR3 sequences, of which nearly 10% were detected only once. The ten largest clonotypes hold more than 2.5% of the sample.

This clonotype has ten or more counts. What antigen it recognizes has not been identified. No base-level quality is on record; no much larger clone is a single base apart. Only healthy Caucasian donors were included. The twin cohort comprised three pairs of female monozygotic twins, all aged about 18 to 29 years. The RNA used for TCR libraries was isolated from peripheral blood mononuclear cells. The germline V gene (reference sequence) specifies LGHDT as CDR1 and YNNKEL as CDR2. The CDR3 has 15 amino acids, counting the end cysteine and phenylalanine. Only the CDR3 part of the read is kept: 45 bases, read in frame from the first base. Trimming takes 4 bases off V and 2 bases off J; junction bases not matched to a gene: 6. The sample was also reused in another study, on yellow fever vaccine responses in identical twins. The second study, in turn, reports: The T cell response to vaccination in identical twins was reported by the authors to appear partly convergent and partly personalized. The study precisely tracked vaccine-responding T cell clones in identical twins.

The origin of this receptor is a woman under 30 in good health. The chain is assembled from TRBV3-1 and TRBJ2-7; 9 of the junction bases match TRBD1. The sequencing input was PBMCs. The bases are TGTGCCAGCAGCCCTCGGGACAGGGCAACCTACGAGCAGTACTTC. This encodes CASSPRDRATYEQYF.